These 25 T cell receptor beta chains were sequenced from one sample in a study of T cells in Graves' hyperthyroidism and ophthalmopathy. Amplified regions were TCR beta CDR3 sequences from RNA transcripts. The primer set for the first-round RT-PCR of the TCR CDR3 was HTBI. Using its own MiXCR run on the multiplex PCR reads, TCRdb lists one record per CDR3 protein. This sample carries some 570,000 distinct CDR3 sequences, approximately 15% of them seen once, and the ten largest clones take roughly 7.1%. Source material: blood. These receptors came from a woman between 18 and 29 years old with Graves' ophthalmopathy.

This clonotype was counted only a few times. V gene TRBV6-2 or TRBV6-3 combines with J gene TRBJ1-1, with D possibly TRBD1 on 5 matching bases. Trimming stripped 5 bases from V and 8 bases from J, with 9 bases between. The CDR3 has 11 residues. Per germline, CDR1 MNHEY and CDR2 SVGEGT. CDR3 protein: CASSQGREAFF. DNA of the CDR3: TGTGCCAGCAGTCAGGGCCGGGAAGCTTTCTTT.

At least ten counts were recorded for this clonotype. This rearrangement joins TRBV9 to TRBJ2-5; the match to TRBD2 covers 11 bases. The germline CDR1 and CDR2 sequences are SGDLS and YYNGEE. Trimming at V came to 4 bases and at J to 0 bases, leaving 11 bases not matched to a gene. This CDR3 region has 18 residues. CDR3 nucleotides: TGTGCCAGCAGCCCTTACGGGACTAGCGGAGGCAACCAAGAGACCCAGTACTTC. Amino acid sequence: CASSPYGTSGGNQETQYF.

This clonotype came up many times. V and J are TRBV7-8 and TRBJ1-4; D perhaps matches TRBD1 (6 bases). There are 16 residues in the CDR3. Germline V gene lookup returns CDR1 SGHVS and CDR2 FQNEAQ. V lost 5 bases and J lost 4, with 17 bases in between. CDR3 DNA sequence: TGTGCCAGCAGCCCGAGCCTAACAGGGAGTAATGAAAAACTGTTTTTT. As protein: CASSPSLTGSNEKLFF.

The chain combines TRBV19 with TRBJ1-2; TRBD1 matches 9 bases. V was clipped by 5 bases and J by 8 bases; unmatched bases: 15. CDR3 size: 16 residues. Germline assignment: CDR1 LNHDA and CDR2 SQIVND (reference sequence). CDR3 sequence: CASSPRPTGGAWGYTF. CDR3 coding DNA: TGTGCCAGTAGTCCTCGTCCTACAGGGGGCGCTTGGGGCTACACCTTC.

This clonotype was seen more than once but under ten times. This chain joins TRBV11-3 and TRBJ2-5; 7 bases are a match to TRBD2. V was pared by 3 bases and J by 5 bases, with 15 bases of the junction left unmatched. The germline CDR1 and CDR2 sequences are SGHNT and YENEEA. The CDR3 contains 17 residues. This CDR3 is CASSLSGAGVRWETQYF. The CDR3, as DNA: TGTGCCAGCAGCTTGAGTGGTGCGGGAGTGCGGTGGGAGACCCAGTACTTC. Using reference TRBV11-3 and TRBJ2-5 for the parts outside the CDR3, the full variable domain is EAGVVQSPRYKIIEKKQPVAFWCNPISGHNTLYWYLQNLGQGPELLIRYENEEAVDDSQLPKDRFSAERLKGVDSTLKIQPAELGDSAVYLCASSLSGAGVRWETQYFGPGTRLLVL.

V gene TRBV30 combines with J gene TRBJ2-3, with TRBD1 as a possible D gene (6 bases). The CDR3 spans 14 residues. V was cut by 2 bases and J by 2 bases, with 11 bases left in between. Germline V gene sequence: CDR1 GTSNPN, CDR2 SVGIG (reference sequence). The CDR3 spells CAWSPGHLTDTQYF. The CDR3 DNA follows: TGTGCCTGGAGTCCGGGACACCTCACAGATACGCAGTATTTT.

A note on this clonotype: A junction end diverges from the germline sequence, so it may reflect a read error. The gene calls are TRBV19 and TRBJ1-6, with D maybe TRBD1 (5 bases). CDR1 is LNHDA and CDR2 is SQIVND in the germline V gene (reference sequence). The CDR3 is 12 amino acids. For the CDR3, the DNA is TGTACCAGTACTATCGGGGACTTGGCCCTCCACTTT. Its translation: CTSTIGDLALHF. Using reference TRBV19 and TRBJ1-6 for the parts outside the CDR3, the full variable domain is DGGITQSPKYLFRKEGQNVTLSCEQNLNHDAMYWYRQDPGQGLRLIYYSQIVNDFQKGDIAEGYSVSREKKESFPLTVTSAQKNPTAFYLCTSTIGDLALHFGNGTRLTVT.

The rearrangement links TRBV28 to TRBJ1-2; 10 bases align to TRBD1. Germline-derived CDR1 and CDR2 are MDHEN and SYDVKM. J was trimmed by 6 bases and V by 6 bases; bases with no gene match: 10. The CDR3 has 15 residues. The CDR3 DNA sequence: TGTGCCAGCAGGGATGGACAGGGGGTCGGAAATGGCTACACCTTC. It translates to CASRDGQGVGNGYTF.

The chain links TRBV9 to TRBJ2-2; D gene ambiguous. V was cut by 3 bases and J by 2 bases, with 20 bases left in between. The CDR3 length is 18 residues. CDR1 and CDR2 (germline): SGDLS, YYNGEE. CDR3 DNA: TGTGCCAGCAGCGGAGATCGGGCCTCAAGGCGCAACACCGGGGAGCTGTTTTTT. It translates to CASSGDRASRRNTGELFF. Based on the CDR3 plus reference TRBV9 and TRBJ2-2, the full variable domain is DSGVTQTPKHLITATGQRVTLRCSPRSGDLSVYWYQQSLDQGLQFLIQYYNGEERAKGNILERFSAQQFPDLHSELNLSSLELGDSALYFCASSGDRASRRNTGELFFGEGSRLTVL.

This clonotype was observed at least ten times. The V call is TRBV6-1, the J call TRBJ2-3, with D unclear. Trimming took off 7 bases at V and 6 bases at J, with 17 bases between the two ends. The germline CDR1 and CDR2 sequences are MNHNS and SASEGT. CDR3 length equals 14 residues. CDR3 coding DNA: TGTGCCAGCAAAGTAACGGCCTCTAGTGATACGCAGTATTTT. This gives the protein CASKVTASSDTQYF.

This clonotype appeared a single time. This may stem from a read error, because a much larger clone lies one nucleotide away. The chain links TRBV2 to TRBJ2-3; no definite D call. This CDR3 region has 15 residues. Trimming left V 4 bases short and J 2 bases short, with 13 bases between. Looked up from germline, CDR1 is SNHLY and CDR2 is FYNNEI. CDR3 DNA sequence: TGTGCCAGCAGTGGAATAGGGTCTGACACAGATACGCAGTATTTT. This codes for CASSGIGSDTDTQYF.

The table lists this clonotype with many counts. One end of the junction is discordant with germline, which a read error may explain. This rearrangement joins TRBV6-2 or TRBV6-3 to TRBJ1-5; 8 bases align to TRBD1. CDR1 and CDR2 (germline): MNHEY, SVGEGT. The length of the CDR3 is 16 residues. The CDR3 DNA follows: TGTGCCAGCAGTCACTCGGGACAGGCGAGCAATCAGCCCCAGCATTTT. Translation: CASSHSGQASNQPQHF.

This chain connects TRBV14 to TRBJ2-3; D ambiguous. Trimming took off 4 bases at V and 3 bases at J, with 14 bases between the two ends. Germline V gene sequence: CDR1 SGHDN, CDR2 FVKESK. The CDR3 totals 15 residues. The CDR3 is CASSRWPLGTDTQYF. The CDR3 nucleotides read TGTGCCAGCAGCCGCTGGCCTCTAGGGACAGATACGCAGTATTTT.

This clonotype was counted many times. The V gene is TRBV6-1, the J gene TRBJ2-1; D ambiguous. This CDR3 has 18 amino acids. Germline CDR1 is MNHNS and CDR2 is SASEGT. With 1 base removed from V and 5 bases from J, the gap between germline ends came to 21 bases. CDR3 in DNA: TGTGCCAGCAGTGAAGACCCCCCACCCCACCCGGACCACAATGAGCAGTTCTTC. Its translation: CASSEDPPPHPDHNEQFF.

In this sample, this clonotype turned up many times. V is TRBV28 and J is TRBJ2-7, with D unresolved. The CDR3 has 15 residues. The V gene's germline CDR1 is MDHEN and CDR2 SYDVKM. V lost 5 bases and J 3 bases, leaving 17 bases between the germline ends. CDR3 amino acids: CASSPSGPQLYEQYF. CDR3 DNA sequence: TGTGCCAGCAGTCCGTCGGGCCCCCAGCTCTACGAGCAGTACTTC.

In its sample, this clonotype was seen many times. The gene calls are TRBV20-1 and TRBJ2-7, with TRBD2 matching over 7 bases. The V gene's germline CDR1 is DFQATT and CDR2 SNEGSKA (reference sequence). J gave up 1 base and V 4 bases, and 1 base lay outside the gene matches. This CDR3 spans 12 amino acids. CDR3 in amino acids: CSATSGSYEQYF. The CDR3, as DNA: TGCAGTGCTACTAGCGGATCCTACGAGCAGTACTTC.

This clonotype was recorded at least ten times. V usage is TRBV15 and J usage is TRBJ1-4, with D unresolved. The CDR3 extends over 13 amino acids. In germline, CDR1 is LNHNV, CDR2 YYDKDF (reference sequence). Between the trimmed V and J ends, which lost 7 bases and 4 bases, there was a span of 10 bases. CDR3 sequence: CATKDGNNEKLFF. For the CDR3, the DNA is TGTGCCACCAAGGACGGGAATAATGAAAAACTGTTTTTT. The entire variable domain, with the rest obtained from reference TRBV15 and TRBJ1-4, is as follows: DAMVIQNPRYQVTQFGKPVTLSCSQTLNHNVMYWYQQKSSQAPKLLFHYYDKDFNNEADTPDNFQSRRPNTSFCFLDIRSPGLGDTAMYLCATKDGNNEKLFFGSGTQLSVL.

The gene calls are TRBV30 and TRBJ1-1; D remains unclear. The germline gives CDR1 GTSNPN, CDR2 SVGIG (reference sequence). The CDR3 has 13 amino acids. V lost 3 bases and J lost 4, with 12 bases in between. In DNA form, the CDR3 reads TGTGCCTGGAGGATATCGGGGAGCACTGAAGCTTTCTTT. It is translated as CAWRISGSTEAFF.

The table lists this clonotype with many counts. The chain links TRBV7-2 to TRBJ2-5, with 11 bases lining up with TRBD2. V lost 2 bases to trimming and J lost 0 bases; unmatched junction nucleotides: 5. CDR3 length: 17 residues. The germline CDR1 and CDR2 sequences are SGHTA and FQGNSA. The CDR3 region is CASSLWGLAENQETQYF. CDR3 in DNA: TGTGCCAGCAGCTTATGGGGACTAGCGGAAAACCAAGAGACCCAGTACTTC.

The chain has TRBV4-1 and TRBJ2-7; D unresolved. The CDR3 contains 14 residues. CDR1 and CDR2 (germline): MGHRA, YSYEKL. V was trimmed by 0 bases and J by 2 bases, leaving 8 bases between them. CDR3 loop: CASSQEQGAYEQYF. CDR3 nucleotides: TGCGCCAGCAGCCAAGAGCAAGGAGCCTACGAGCAGTACTTC.

The genes are TRBV19 and TRBJ1-1; weak D call: TRBD1 (5 bases). Trimming cost V 3 bases and J 8 bases, with 10 bases left between them. The CDR3 spans 12 residues. CDR1 is LNHDA and CDR2 is SQIVND in the germline V gene (reference sequence). The CDR3 DNA reads as TGTGCCAGTAGTATGAGGAACAGGGAAGCTTTCTTT. It encodes CASSMRNREAFF.

The chain joins TRBV6-5 to TRBJ2-2; TRBD1 might be the D (5 bases). Trimming pared 0 bases from V and 6 bases from J, leaving 14 bases between. The CDR3 contains 16 residues. Germline V CDR1 and CDR2: MNHEY, SVGAGI. DNA for the CDR3: TGTGCCAGCAGTTACTCGTCATTAGGGGTCTCCGGGGAGCTGTTTTTT. This codes for CASSYSSLGVSGELFF.

This clonotype was picked up many times. The V call is TRBV12-3 or TRBV12-4, the J call TRBJ2-4; TRBD1 aligns across 11 bases. V lost 6 bases and J lost 8; bases outside the gene matches: 3. This CDR3 spans 13 amino acids. DNA for the CDR3: TGTGCCAGCAGCCTGGGACAGGGGGACATTCAGTACTTC. This translates into CASSLGQGDIQYF.

As concerns this clonotype: A read error may explain this, as a much larger clone is one base away. The chain recombines TRBV13 with TRBJ2-3; D is undetermined. Germline values: CDR1 PRHDT, CDR2 FYEKMQ (reference sequence). The CDR3 totals 13 residues. The CDR3 loop reads CACSLDVGDTQYF. Written as DNA, the CDR3 is TGTGCCTGCAGCTTAGACGTAGGAGATACGCAGTATTTT. The full variable domain, its missing parts supplied by reference TRBV13 and TRBJ2-3, is AAGVIQSPRHLIKEKRETATLKCYPIPRHDTVYWYQQGPGQDPQFLISFYEKMQSDKGSIPDRFSAQQFSDYHSELNMSSLELGDSALYFCACSLDVGDTQYFGPGTRLTVL.

V gene TRBV6-1 combines with J gene TRBJ1-2; D unresolved. The CDR3 runs 14 residues. The germline gives CDR1 MNHNS, CDR2 SASEGT. Deletions cut 2 bases from V and 13 bases from J, with 20 bases between. The chain's CDR3 is CASSESVGRSAITF. CDR3 nucleotides: TGTGCCAGCAGTGAATCGGTGGGCAGGTCGGCGATCACCTTC.